This T cell receptor (beta chain) was sequenced in a study of CD8+ T cells in alopecia areata. This sample's treatment: oral pan-JAK inhibitor, 5-10 mg twice daily. Reverse transcription of extracted RNA yielded cDNA, which provided the sequencing template. TCRdb's copy holds only in-frame clones and misses some; the assay was immunoSEQ multiplex PCR. Here the sample spans some 200,000 clones, approximately 56% being singletons. Broader study findings: Scalp clonality and expanded CD8+ clones among the top 100 were significantly decreased by tofacitinib. Possibly because of HLA-related factors, TCR sharing was less clear across patients than in mice. Affected scalp, especially in alopecia totalis/universalis, had a higher clonality than normal scalp did.

Turning to this clone: The antigen remains unidentified.

The V end lost 6 bases, the J end lost 6 bases, and 12 bases lay between the germline ends. The CDR3 extends over 13 amino acids. The germline V gene encodes CDR1 SGHDN and CDR2 FVKESK. J is TRBJ1-5 and V is TRBV14, with TRBD1 as a possible D gene (5 bases). The source material was CD4+ T cells sorted from blood, sampled at week 4, from a patient treated with tofacitinib. This receptor was obtained from a human donor with alopecia areata. CDR3 in DNA: TGTGCCAGCAGTCCTACAGGAGTTCAGCCCCAGCATTTT. Translation: CASSPTGVQPQHF.